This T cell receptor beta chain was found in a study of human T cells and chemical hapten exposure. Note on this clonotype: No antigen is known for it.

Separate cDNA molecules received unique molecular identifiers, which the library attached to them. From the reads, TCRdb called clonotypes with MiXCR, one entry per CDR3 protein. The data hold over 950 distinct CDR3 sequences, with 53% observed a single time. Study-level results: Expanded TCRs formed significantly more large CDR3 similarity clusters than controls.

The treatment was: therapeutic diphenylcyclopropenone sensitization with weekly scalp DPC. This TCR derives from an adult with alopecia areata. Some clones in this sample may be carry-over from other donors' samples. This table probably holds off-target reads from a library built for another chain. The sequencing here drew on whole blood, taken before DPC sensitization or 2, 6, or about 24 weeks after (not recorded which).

CDR3 sequence: CASSPLPGGGEQYF. The CDR3 DNA follows: TGTGCCAGCTCACCACTGCCAGGGGGGGGTGAGCAGTACTTC. The chain combines TRBV18 with TRBJ2-7; TRBD1 or TRBD2 may be the D gene (7 bases each). CDR3 length equals 14 residues. V lost 1 base to trimming and J lost 7 bases, with 14 bases between them. The germline CDR1 and CDR2 sequences are KGHSH and LQKENI.